This T cell receptor beta chain was identified during a study of blood T cells in healthy people across ages. Germline assignment: CDR1 DFQATT and CDR2 SNEGSKA (reference sequence). There are 15 residues in the CDR3. Sample-barcoded 5' priming and a J-beta primer mix drove a second PCR of about 6 to 12 cycles. TCRdb independently ran MiXCR on the 5' RACE reads; one entry per CDR3 protein. The sample consists of roughly 680,000 distinct CDR3 sequences, around 52% of them appearing once. The source of this sequence is a woman older than 75 in good health. V is TRBV20-1 and J is TRBJ2-5, with 8 bases identical to TRBD1. The end of the DNA aligns better with TRBJ2-7, so the J call may be wrong. Sample: blood. CDR3 region: CSVSRRTGYTYEQYF. The CDR3 region has the DNA TGCAGTGTTTCACGCCGGACAGGGTACACGTACGAGCAGTACTTC.